The text below deals with one T cell receptor (beta chain). These data originate in a study of shared clonotypes between healthy human individuals. The naive CD8 fraction comprised CD45RO-negative cells positively selected for CCR7 and excluded terminally differentiated effector memory CD45RA+ cells. The repertoire was sequenced with immunoSEQ multiplex PCR; TCRdb's copy has only in-frame clones and lacks some. The table includes roughly 770,000 clones, approximately 96% detected once. The germline V gene encodes CDR1 MNHNS and CDR2 SASEGT. The CDR3 is 13 residues long. Trimming cost V 1 base and J 9 bases, with 10 bases left between them.

The sequenced sample consisted of naive CD8+ T cells sorted from blood. This sequence originates from a young man in good health. The chain is built from TRBV6-1 and TRBJ2-1; D not resolved. The CDR3 here is CASSEEPPPEQFF. CDR3 coding DNA: TGTGCCAGCAGTGAAGAACCTCCGCCTGAGCAGTTCTTC.